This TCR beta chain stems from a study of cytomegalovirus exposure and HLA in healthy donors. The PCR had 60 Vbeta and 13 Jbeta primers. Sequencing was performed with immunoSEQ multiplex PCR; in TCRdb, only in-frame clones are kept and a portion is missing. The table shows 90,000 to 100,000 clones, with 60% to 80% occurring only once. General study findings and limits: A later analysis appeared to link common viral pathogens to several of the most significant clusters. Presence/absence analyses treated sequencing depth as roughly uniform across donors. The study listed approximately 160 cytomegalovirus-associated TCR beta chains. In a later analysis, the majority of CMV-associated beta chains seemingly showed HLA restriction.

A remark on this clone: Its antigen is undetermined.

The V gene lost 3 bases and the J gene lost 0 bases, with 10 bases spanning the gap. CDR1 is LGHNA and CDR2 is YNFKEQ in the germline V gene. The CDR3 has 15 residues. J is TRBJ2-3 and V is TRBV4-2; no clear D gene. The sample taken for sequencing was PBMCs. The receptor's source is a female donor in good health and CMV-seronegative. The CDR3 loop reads CASSQLDISTDTQYF. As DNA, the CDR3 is TGTGCCAGCAGCCAGTTAGATATTAGCACAGATACGCAGTATTTT.